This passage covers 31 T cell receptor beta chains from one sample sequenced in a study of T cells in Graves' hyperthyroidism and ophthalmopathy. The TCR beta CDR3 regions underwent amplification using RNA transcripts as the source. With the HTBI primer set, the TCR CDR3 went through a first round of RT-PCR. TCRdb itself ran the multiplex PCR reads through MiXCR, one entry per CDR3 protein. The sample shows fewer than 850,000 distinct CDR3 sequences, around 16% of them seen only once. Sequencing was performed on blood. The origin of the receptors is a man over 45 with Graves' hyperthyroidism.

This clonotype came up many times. The DNA of the CDR3 is TGTGCCAGCAGCCCGAGGACAGGGGGCGATTCACCCCTCCACTTT. Protein sequence: CASSPRTGGDSPLHF. The V and J genes are TRBV11-2 and TRBJ1-6; TRBD1 matches 11 bases. The CDR3 length is 15 residues. V was clipped by 5 bases and J by 8 bases; unmatched bases: 5. Germline lookup yields CDR1 SGHAT and CDR2 FQNNGV.

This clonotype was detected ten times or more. This CDR3 is CASGGAGRPSSEQFF. The CDR3, as DNA: TGTGCCAGCGGAGGAGCGGGACGGCCGTCGAGTGAGCAGTTCTTC. The chain uses TRBV12-3 or TRBV12-4 and TRBJ2-1, with 7 bases lining up with TRBD2. Trimming removed 8 bases from V and 9 bases from J; junction bases left unmatched: 16. The CDR3 contains 15 residues.

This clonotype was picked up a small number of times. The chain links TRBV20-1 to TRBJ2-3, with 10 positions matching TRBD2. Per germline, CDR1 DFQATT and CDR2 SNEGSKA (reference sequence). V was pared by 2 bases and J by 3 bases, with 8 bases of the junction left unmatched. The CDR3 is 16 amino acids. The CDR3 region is CSARMGSSGSTDTQYF. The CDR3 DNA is TGCAGTGCTAGAATGGGGTCTAGCGGGAGTACAGATACGCAGTATTTT.

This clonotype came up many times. DNA for the CDR3: TGCAGTGCCACCCAAGCGGGGCCCTACAATGAGCAGTTCTTC. Protein sequence: CSATQAGPYNEQFF. The chain employs TRBV20-1 and TRBJ2-1, with TRBD2 identical over 7 bases. This CDR3 region has 14 residues. Trimming took 6 bases from V and 2 from J; bases not matched to a gene: 7. Germline CDR1 and CDR2: DFQATT and SNEGSKA (reference sequence).

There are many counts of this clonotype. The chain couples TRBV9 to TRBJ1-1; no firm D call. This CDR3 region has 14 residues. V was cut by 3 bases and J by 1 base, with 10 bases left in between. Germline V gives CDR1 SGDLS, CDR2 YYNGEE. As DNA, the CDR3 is TGTGCCAGCAGCGAGGGTTTATGGAACACTGAAGCTTTCTTT. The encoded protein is CASSEGLWNTEAFF.

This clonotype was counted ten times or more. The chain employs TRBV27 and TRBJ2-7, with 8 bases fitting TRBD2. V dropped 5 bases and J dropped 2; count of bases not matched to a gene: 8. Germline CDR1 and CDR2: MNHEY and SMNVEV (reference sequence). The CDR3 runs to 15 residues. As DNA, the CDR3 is TGTGCCAGCAGTCAGCTTCCGGGACTAGCCTACGAGCAGTACTTC. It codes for CASSQLPGLAYEQYF.

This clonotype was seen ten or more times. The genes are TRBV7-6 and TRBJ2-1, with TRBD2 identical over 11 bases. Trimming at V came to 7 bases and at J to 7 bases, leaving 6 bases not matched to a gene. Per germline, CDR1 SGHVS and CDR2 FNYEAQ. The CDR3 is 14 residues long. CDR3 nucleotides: TGTGCCAGCACTCAGACTAGCGGGGAGAATGAGCAGTTCTTC. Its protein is CASTQTSGENEQFF. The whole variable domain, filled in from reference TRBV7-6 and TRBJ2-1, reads GAGVSQSPRYKVTKRGQDVALRCDPISGHVSLYWYRQALGQGPEFLTYFNYEAQQDKSGLPNDRFSAERPEGSISTLTIQRTEQRDSAMYRCASTQTSGENEQFFGPGTRLTVL.

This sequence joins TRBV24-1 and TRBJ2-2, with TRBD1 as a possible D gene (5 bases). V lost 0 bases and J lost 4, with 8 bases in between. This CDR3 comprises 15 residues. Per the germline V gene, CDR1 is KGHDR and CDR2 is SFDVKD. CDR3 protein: CATSDLTGSTGELFF. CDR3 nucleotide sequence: TGTGCCACCAGTGATTTGACAGGTTCCACCGGGGAGCTGTTTTTT.

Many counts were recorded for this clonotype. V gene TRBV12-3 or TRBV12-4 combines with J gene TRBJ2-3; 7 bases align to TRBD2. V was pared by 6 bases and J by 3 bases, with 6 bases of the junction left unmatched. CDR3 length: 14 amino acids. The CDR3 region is CASSPWGGTDTQYF. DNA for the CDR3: TGTGCCAGCAGCCCCTGGGGGGGGACAGATACGCAGTATTTT.

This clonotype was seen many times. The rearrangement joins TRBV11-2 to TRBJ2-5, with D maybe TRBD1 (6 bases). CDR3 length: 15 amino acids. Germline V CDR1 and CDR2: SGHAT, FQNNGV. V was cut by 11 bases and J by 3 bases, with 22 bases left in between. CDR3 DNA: TGTGCCTGCACATGGGGGCAGGGCATTAAAGAGACCCAGTACTTC. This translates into CACTWGQGIKETQYF.

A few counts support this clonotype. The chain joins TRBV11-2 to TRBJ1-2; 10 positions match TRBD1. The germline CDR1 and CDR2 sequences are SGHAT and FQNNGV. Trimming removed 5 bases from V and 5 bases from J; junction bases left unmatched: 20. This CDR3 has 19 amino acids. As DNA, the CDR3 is TGTGCCAGCAGCCCCCCCTGGGGGAGGACAGGGGGTGGAGGATATGGCTACACCTTC. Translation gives CASSPPWGRTGGGGYGYTF.

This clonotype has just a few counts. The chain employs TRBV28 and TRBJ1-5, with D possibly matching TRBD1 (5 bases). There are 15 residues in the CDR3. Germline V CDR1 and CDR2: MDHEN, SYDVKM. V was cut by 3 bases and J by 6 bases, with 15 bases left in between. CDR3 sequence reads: CASSFGRGGSQPQHF. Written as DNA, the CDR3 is TGTGCCAGCAGTTTCGGGAGGGGTGGGAGTCAGCCCCAGCATTTT.

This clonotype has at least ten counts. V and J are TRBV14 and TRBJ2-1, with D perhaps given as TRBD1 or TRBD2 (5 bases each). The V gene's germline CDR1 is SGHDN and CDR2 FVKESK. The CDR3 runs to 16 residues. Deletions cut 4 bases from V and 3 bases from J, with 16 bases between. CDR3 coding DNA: TGTGCCAGCAGCCCAACCTATGGGGGTTACTACAATGAGCAGTTCTTC. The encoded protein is CASSPTYGGYYNEQFF.

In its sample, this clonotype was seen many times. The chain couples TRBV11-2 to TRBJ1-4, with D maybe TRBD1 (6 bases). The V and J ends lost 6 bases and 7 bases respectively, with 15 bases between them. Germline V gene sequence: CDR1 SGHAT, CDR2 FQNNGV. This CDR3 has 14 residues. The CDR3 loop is CASSYRERGEKLFF. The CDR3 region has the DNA TGTGCCAGCAGTTACAGGGAACGGGGTGAAAAACTGTTTTTT. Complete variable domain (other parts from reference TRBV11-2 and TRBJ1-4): EAGVAQSPRYKIIEKRQSVAFWCNPISGHATLYWYQQILGQGPKLLIQFQNNGVVDDSQLPKDRFSAERLKGVDSTLKIQPAKLEDSAVYLCASSYRERGEKLFFGSGTQLSVL.

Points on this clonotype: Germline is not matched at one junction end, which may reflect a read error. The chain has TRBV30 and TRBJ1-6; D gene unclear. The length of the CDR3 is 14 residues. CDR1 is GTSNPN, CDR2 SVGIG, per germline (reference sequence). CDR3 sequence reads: CAWSVGSSNSPLHF. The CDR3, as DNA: TGTGCCTGGAGTGTAGGGTCCTCTAATTCACCCCTCCACTTT.

CDR3 in amino acids: CSVTGGSLYEQYF. The DNA of the CDR3 is TGCAGCGTGACAGGGGGCTCCCTCTACGAGCAGTACTTC. The rearrangement links TRBV29-1 to TRBJ2-7, with 10 bases that match TRBD1. The V gene end was trimmed by 6 bases and the J gene end by 3 bases; junction bases not matched to a gene: 5. CDR1 is SQVTM, CDR2 ANQGSEA, per germline. This CDR3 contains 13 residues.

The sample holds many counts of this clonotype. CDR3 loop: CASSLVPTQGVMNTEAFF. The CDR3 region has the DNA TGTGCCAGCAGCTTAGTACCCACACAGGGGGTTATGAACACTGAAGCTTTCTTT. The genes are TRBV7-2 and TRBJ1-1; 8 nucleotides line up with TRBD1. CDR1 and CDR2 (germline): SGHTA, FQGNSA. Germline trimming cut 1 base from V and 0 bases from J; bases unmatched to any gene: 10. The CDR3 has 18 amino acids. The full variable domain, its missing parts supplied by reference TRBV7-2 and TRBJ1-1, is GAGVSQSPSNKVTEKGKDVELRCDPISGHTALYWYRQSLGQGLEFLIYFQGNSAPDKSGLPSDRFSAERTGGSVSTLTIQRTQQEDSAVYLCASSLVPTQGVMNTEAFFGQGTRLTVV.

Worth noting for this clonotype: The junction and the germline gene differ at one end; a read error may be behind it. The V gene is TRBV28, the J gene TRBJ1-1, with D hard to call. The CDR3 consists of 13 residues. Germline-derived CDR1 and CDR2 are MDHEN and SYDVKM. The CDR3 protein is CASSLASEPESFF. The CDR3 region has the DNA TGTGCCAGCAGTTTAGCCTCAGAGCCTGAATCTTTCTTT. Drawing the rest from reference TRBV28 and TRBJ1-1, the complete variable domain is DVKVTQSSRYLVKRTGEKVFLECVQDMDHENMFWYRQDPGLGLRLIYFSYDVKMKEKGDIPEGYSVSREKKERFSLILESASTNQTSMYLCASSLASEPESFFGQGTRLTVV.

The CDR3, as DNA: TGCGCCAGCAGCTTAGATCAGGATACGCAGTATTTT. Residues: CASSLDQDTQYF. V gene TRBV5-1 combines with J gene TRBJ2-3; no clear D. The CDR3 is 12 amino acids. Germline V gene sequence: CDR1 SGHRS, CDR2 YFSETQ. V gave up 2 bases and J gave up 6 bases, with 7 bases separating them.

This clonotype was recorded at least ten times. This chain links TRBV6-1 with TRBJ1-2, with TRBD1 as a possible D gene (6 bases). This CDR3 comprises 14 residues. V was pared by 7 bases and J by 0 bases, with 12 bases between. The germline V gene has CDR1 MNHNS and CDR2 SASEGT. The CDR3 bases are TGTGCCAGCAAAGAAACAGGGTCTAACTATGGCTACACCTTC. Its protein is CASKETGSNYGYTF.

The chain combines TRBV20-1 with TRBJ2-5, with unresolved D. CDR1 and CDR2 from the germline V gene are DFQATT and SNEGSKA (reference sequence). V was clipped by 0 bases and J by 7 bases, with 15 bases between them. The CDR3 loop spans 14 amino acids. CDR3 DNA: TGCAGTGCTAGAGACCCGACTCCCTACGGGACCCAGTACTTC. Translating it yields CSARDPTPYGTQYF.

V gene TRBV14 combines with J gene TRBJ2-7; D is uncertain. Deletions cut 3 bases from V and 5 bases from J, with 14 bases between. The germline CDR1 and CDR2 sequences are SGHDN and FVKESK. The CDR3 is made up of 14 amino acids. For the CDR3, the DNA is TGTGCCAGCAGCCAGAACTTAGGGCCGCACGAGCAGTACTTC. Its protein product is CASSQNLGPHEQYF.

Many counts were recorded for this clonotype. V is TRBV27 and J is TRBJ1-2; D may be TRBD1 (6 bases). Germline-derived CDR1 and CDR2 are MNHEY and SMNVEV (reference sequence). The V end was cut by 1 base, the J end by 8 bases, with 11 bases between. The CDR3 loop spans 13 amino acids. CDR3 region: CASSLWGGEGYTF. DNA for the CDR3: TGTGCCAGCAGTTTATGGGGGGGCGAGGGCTACACCTTC.

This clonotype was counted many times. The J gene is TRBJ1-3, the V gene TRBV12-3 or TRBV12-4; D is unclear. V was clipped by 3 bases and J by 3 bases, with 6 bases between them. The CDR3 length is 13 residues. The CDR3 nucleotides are TGTGCCAGCAGTTTCCGGCGTGGAAACACCATATATTTT. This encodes CASSFRRGNTIYF.

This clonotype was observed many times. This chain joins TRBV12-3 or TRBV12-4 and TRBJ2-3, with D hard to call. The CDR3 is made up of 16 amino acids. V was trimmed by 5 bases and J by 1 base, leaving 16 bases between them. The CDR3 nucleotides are TGTGCCAGCAGTGATTCCATTACACTTCGCACAGATACGCAGTATTTT. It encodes CASSDSITLRTDTQYF.

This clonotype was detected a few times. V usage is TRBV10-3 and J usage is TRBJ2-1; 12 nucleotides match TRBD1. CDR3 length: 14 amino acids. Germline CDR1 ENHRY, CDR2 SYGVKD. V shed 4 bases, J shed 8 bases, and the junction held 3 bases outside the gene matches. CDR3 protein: CAISGGQGADEQFF. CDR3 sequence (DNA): TGTGCCATCAGTGGGGGACAGGGGGCTGATGAGCAGTTCTTC.

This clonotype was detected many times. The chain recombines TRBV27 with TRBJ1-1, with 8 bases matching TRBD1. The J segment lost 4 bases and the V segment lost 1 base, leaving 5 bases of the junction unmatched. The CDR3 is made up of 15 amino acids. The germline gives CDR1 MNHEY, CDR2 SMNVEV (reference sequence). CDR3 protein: CASSLWGQASTEAFF. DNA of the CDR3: TGTGCCAGCAGTTTATGGGGACAGGCGAGCACTGAAGCTTTCTTT.

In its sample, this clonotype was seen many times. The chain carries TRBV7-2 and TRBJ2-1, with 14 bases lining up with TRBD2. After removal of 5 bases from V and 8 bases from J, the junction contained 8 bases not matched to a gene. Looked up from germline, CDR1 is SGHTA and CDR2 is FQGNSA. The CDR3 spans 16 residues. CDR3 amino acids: CASSRTGTSGSYEQFF. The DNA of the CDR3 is TGTGCCAGCAGCCGAACGGGGACTAGCGGGAGTTATGAGCAGTTCTTC.

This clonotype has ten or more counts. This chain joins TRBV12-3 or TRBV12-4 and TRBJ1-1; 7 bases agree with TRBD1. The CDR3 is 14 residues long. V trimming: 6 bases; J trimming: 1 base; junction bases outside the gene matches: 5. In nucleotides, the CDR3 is TGTGCCAGCAGCTCCGGGACAGAGAACACTGAAGCTTTCTTT. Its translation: CASSSGTENTEAFF.

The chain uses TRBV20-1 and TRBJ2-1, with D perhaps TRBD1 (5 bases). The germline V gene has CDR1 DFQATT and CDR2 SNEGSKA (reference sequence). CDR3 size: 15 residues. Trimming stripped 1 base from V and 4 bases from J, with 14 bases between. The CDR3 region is CSARVLPGIYNEQFF. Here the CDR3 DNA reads TGCAGTGCTAGAGTCCTACCAGGGATATACAATGAGCAGTTCTTC.

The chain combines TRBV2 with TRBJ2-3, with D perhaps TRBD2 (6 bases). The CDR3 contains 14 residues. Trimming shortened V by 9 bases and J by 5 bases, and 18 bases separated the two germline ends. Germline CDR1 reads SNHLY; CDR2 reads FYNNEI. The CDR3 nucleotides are TGTGCCAGACCTGACACCAACGGGGGAGATACGCAGTATTTT. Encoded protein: CARPDTNGGDTQYF.